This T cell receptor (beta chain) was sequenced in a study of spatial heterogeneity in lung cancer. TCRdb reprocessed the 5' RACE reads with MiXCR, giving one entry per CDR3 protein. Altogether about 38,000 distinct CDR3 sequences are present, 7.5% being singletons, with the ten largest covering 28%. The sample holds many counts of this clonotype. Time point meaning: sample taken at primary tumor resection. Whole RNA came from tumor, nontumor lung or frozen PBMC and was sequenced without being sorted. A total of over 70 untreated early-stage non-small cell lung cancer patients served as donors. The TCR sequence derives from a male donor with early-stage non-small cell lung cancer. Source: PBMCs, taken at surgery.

The DNA of the CDR3 is TGCGCCAGCAGCCCCCGGGACCTAACTGGGGCCAACGTCCTGACTTTC. Translating gives CASSPRDLTGANVLTF. V gene TRBV5-1 combines with J gene TRBJ2-6; D is tentatively TRBD1 or TRBD2 (5 bases each). Germline V gene sequence: CDR1 SGHRS, CDR2 YFSETQ. V was cut by 4 bases and J by 2 bases, with 13 bases left in between. This CDR3 is built from 16 residues.